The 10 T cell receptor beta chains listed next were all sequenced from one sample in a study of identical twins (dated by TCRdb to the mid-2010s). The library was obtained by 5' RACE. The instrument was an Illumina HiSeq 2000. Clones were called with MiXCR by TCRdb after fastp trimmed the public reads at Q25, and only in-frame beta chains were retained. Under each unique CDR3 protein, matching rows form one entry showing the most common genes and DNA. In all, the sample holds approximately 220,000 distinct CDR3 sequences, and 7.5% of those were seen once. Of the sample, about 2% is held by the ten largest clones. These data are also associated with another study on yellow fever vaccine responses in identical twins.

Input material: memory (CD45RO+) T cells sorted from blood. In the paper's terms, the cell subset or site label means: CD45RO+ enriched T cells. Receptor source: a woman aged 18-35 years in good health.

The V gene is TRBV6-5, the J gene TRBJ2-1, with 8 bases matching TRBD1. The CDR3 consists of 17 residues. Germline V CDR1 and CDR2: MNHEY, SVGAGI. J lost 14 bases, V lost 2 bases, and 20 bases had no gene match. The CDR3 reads CASSYTGTGEPNELEFF. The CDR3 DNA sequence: TGTGCCAGCAGTTACACCGGGACAGGAGAGCCAAATGAGCTAGAGTTCTTC.

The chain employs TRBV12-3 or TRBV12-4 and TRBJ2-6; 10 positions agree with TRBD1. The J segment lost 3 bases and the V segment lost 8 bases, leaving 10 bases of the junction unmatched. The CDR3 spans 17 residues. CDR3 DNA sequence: TGTGCCAGCGGGACAGGGGATGTAATGGGTGGGGCCAACGTCCTGACTTTC. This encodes CASGTGDVMGGANVLTF.

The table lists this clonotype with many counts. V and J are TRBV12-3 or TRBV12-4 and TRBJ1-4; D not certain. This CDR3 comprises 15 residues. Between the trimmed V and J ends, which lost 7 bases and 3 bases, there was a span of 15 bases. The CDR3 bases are TGTGCCAGCACCCTGGGCCAGGCAGCTAATGAAAAACTGTTTTTT. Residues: CASTLGQAANEKLFF.

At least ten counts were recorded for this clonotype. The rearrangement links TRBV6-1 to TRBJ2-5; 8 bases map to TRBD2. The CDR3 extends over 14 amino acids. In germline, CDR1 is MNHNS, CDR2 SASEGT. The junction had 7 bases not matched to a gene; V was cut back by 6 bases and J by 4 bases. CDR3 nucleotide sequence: TGTGCCAGCAGCTCCGGGACTAGGAGAGAGACCCAGTACTTC. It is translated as CASSSGTRRETQYF.

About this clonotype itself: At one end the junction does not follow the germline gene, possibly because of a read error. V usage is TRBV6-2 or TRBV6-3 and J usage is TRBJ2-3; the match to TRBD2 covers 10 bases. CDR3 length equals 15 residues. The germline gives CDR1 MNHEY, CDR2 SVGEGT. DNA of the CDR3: TGTGCCAACAGTTTGACTAGCGGGAGCACAGATACGCAGTATTTT. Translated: CANSLTSGSTDTQYF.

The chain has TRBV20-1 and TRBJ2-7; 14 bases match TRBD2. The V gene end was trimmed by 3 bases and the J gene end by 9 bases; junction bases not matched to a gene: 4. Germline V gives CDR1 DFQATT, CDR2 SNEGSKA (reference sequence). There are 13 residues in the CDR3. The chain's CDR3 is CSARGLAGEVQYF. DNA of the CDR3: TGCAGTGCTAGGGGACTAGCGGGAGAGGTGCAGTACTTC.

This CDR3 reads CASSAGTGIVQPQHF. In DNA form, the CDR3 reads TGTGCCAGCAGCGCCGGCACAGGGATAGTTCAGCCCCAGCATTTT. V usage is TRBV7-2 and J usage is TRBJ1-5; a possible D gene is TRBD1 (6 bases). V lost 5 bases and J lost 6, with 17 bases in between. The CDR3 runs 15 residues. Germline CDR1 SGHTA, CDR2 FQGNSA.

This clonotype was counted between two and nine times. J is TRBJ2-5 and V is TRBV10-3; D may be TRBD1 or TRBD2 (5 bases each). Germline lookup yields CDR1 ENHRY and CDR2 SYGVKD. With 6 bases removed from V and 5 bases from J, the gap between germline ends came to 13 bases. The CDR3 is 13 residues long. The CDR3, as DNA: TGTGCCATCAGAGGGACCGCCGCCGAGACCCAGTACTTC. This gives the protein CAIRGTAAETQYF.

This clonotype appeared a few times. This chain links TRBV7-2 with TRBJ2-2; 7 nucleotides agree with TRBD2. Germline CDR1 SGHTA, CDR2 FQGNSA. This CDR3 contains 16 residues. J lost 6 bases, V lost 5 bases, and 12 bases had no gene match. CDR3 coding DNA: TGTGCCAGCAGCCCACCGCGCCAGGGAGGGGCCGGGGAGCTGTTTTTT. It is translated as CASSPPRQGGAGELFF. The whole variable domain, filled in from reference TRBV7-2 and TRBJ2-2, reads GAGVSQSPSNKVTEKGKDVELRCDPISGHTALYWYRQSLGQGLEFLIYFQGNSAPDKSGLPSDRFSAERTGGSVSTLTIQRTQQEDSAVYLCASSPPRQGGAGELFFGEGSRLTVL.

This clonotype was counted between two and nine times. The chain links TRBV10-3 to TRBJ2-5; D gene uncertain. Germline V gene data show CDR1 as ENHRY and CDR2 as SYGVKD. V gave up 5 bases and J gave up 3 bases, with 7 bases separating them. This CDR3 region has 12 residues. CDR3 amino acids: CAISTQKETQYF. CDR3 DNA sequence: TGTGCCATCAGTACACAAAAAGAGACCCAGTACTTC.